The 22 T cell receptor beta chains below all came from one sample that was sequenced in a study of T cells in Graves' hyperthyroidism and ophthalmopathy. Using RNA transcripts as the source, TCR beta CDR3 regions were amplified. HTBI primers drove first-round RT-PCR of the TCR CDR3. TCRdb re-called the multiplex PCR reads through MiXCR, storing one row per CDR3 protein. The data hold some 200,000 distinct CDR3 sequences, with roughly a sixth observed a single time. The specimen sequenced was blood. The receptor source for this set is a woman aged 45-65 years with Graves' hyperthyroidism.

This clonotype was counted many times. The chain couples TRBV24-1 to TRBJ2-3; D unclear. V was cut by 4 bases and J by 2 bases, with 12 bases left in between. Germline V gene data show CDR1 as KGHDR and CDR2 as SFDVKD. CDR3 length: 15 amino acids. Written as DNA, the CDR3 is TGTGCCACCAGTGACCCGGACCGATACACAGATACGCAGTATTTT. It yields the protein CATSDPDRYTDTQYF.

This clonotype was recorded many times. The J gene is TRBJ2-3, the V gene TRBV6-1, with D uncertain. There are 12 residues in the CDR3. Trimming cost V 6 bases and J 4 bases, with 8 bases left between them. The germline V gene has CDR1 MNHNS and CDR2 SASEGT. CDR3 protein: CASSAGSDTQYF. The CDR3 coding sequence is TGTGCCAGCAGCGCCGGGTCAGATACGCAGTATTTT.

The sample holds many counts of this clonotype. CDR3 nucleotides: TGTGCCAGCAGTTCGGACAGGGCCTTCCCTGAAGCTTTCTTT. Its protein product is CASSSDRAFPEAFF. This chain uses TRBV5-4 with TRBJ1-1, with 8 bases that match TRBD1. In germline, CDR1 is SGHNT, CDR2 YYREEE (reference sequence). The CDR3 extends over 14 amino acids. Trimming removed 5 bases from V and 6 bases from J; junction bases left unmatched: 9.

This chain joins TRBV6-1 and TRBJ2-7; no reliable D call. Germline-derived CDR1 and CDR2 are MNHNS and SASEGT. This CDR3 is 15 amino acids long. V dropped 7 bases and J dropped 2 bases, with 18 bases sitting between them. The CDR3 coding sequence is TGTGCCAGCAACCCGACATATGAATACACCTACGAGCAGTACTTC. As protein: CASNPTYEYTYEQYF.

This clonotype was observed at least ten times. The gene calls are TRBV14 and TRBJ2-3; 10 nucleotides agree with TRBD2. CDR3 size: 17 residues. V shed 1 base, J shed 4 bases, and the junction held 8 bases outside the gene matches. Germline CDR1 is SGHDN and CDR2 is FVKESK. CDR3 sequence reads: CASSQVLAGVNPDTQYF. The CDR3 DNA follows: TGTGCCAGCAGCCAAGTCCTAGCGGGAGTCAATCCAGATACGCAGTATTTT.

V and J are TRBV12-3 or TRBV12-4 and TRBJ2-2; D is perhaps TRBD2 (6 bases). CDR3 length equals 17 residues. Trimming pared 0 bases from V and 4 bases from J, leaving 15 bases between. CDR3 sequence reads: CASSLALMGGVTGELFF. CDR3 nucleotide sequence: TGTGCCAGCAGTTTAGCGCTAATGGGGGGAGTCACCGGGGAGCTGTTTTTT.

This clonotype was counted at least ten times. The chain carries TRBV11-2 and TRBJ2-7; D not certain. The length of the CDR3 is 12 residues. The V gene lost 10 bases and the J gene lost 0 bases, with 10 bases spanning the gap. The germline V gene has CDR1 SGHAT and CDR2 FQNNGV. The CDR3 sequence: CATSVFSYEQYF. The CDR3 DNA is TGTGCCACCAGTGTTTTCTCCTACGAGCAGTACTTC.

J is TRBJ2-1 and V is TRBV7-9, with TRBD2 matching 14 bases. From germline, CDR1 is SEHNR and CDR2 FQNEAQ (reference sequence). V shed 5 bases and J 6 bases; nucleotides not matched to a gene: 6. The CDR3 has 16 residues. The CDR3 reads CASSPGLAGGSNEQFF. CDR3 nucleotides: TGTGCCAGCAGCCCCGGACTAGCGGGAGGTAGCAATGAGCAGTTCTTC. The complete variable domain, with remaining parts taken from reference TRBV7-9 and TRBJ2-1, reads DTGVSQNPRHKITKRGQNVTFRCDPISEHNRLYWYRQTLGQGPEFLTYFQNEAQLEKSRLLSDRFSAERPKGSFSTLEIQRTEQGDSAMYLCASSPGLAGGSNEQFFGPGTRLTVL.

A few counts support this clonotype. The chain has TRBV6-1 and TRBJ2-4, with unresolved D. V was clipped by 7 bases and J by 3 bases, with 16 bases between them. The CDR3 extends over 15 amino acids. Germline V gene data show CDR1 as MNHNS and CDR2 as SASEGT. CDR3 sequence (DNA): TGTGCCAGCAAGGGCTTGGCGGAGCACAAAAACATTCAGTACTTC. Translated, it gives CASKGLAEHKNIQYF.

This clonotype appeared many times. The rearrangement joins TRBV5-1 to TRBJ1-5; D remains ambiguous. Germline CDR1 is SGHRS and CDR2 is YFSETQ. Trimming took 0 bases from V and 7 from J, leaving 11 bases between them. This CDR3 region has 14 residues. In DNA, the CDR3 is TGCGCCAGCAGCTTGGACACAGAGCAGCAGCCCCAGCATTTT. Translated: CASSLDTEQQPQHF. Supplemented by reference TRBV5-1 and TRBJ1-5, the full variable domain reads KAGVTQTPRYLIKTRGQQVTLSCSPISGHRSVSWYQQTPGQGLQFLFEYFSETQRNKGNFPGRFSGRQFSNSRSEMNVSTLELGDSALYLCASSLDTEQQPQHFGDGTRLSIL.

This clonotype was seen ten or more times. The chain employs TRBV12-3 or TRBV12-4 and TRBJ2-1, with D perhaps matching TRBD1 (5 bases). V was pared by 2 bases and J by 5 bases, with 10 bases between. CDR3 length: 14 residues. The CDR3 reads CASSLPQGNNEQFF. CDR3 sequence (DNA): TGTGCCAGCAGTTTACCCCAGGGAAACAATGAGCAGTTCTTC.

This clonotype was counted only a few times. CDR3 in amino acids: CASSLYLGLAGNSNTGELFF. CDR3 coding DNA: TGTGCCAGCAGCTTATATCTGGGACTAGCGGGAAATTCAAACACCGGGGAGCTGTTTTTT. The chain is built from TRBV11-3 and TRBJ2-2; 13 nucleotides match TRBD2. Germline lookup yields CDR1 SGHNT and CDR2 YENEEA. Germline trimming cut 2 bases from V and 2 bases from J; bases unmatched to any gene: 11. The CDR3 is made up of 20 amino acids.

This clonotype was counted a few times. The V call is TRBV5-4, the J call TRBJ2-7; no clear D. V lost 2 bases to trimming and J lost 0 bases, with 9 bases between them. CDR1 and CDR2 from the germline V gene are SGHNT and YYREEE (reference sequence). This CDR3 has 14 residues. CDR3 amino acids: CASSFTPSSYEQYF. The CDR3 coding sequence is TGTGCCAGCAGCTTTACACCAAGCTCCTACGAGCAGTACTTC. The full variable domain, completed using reference TRBV5-4 and TRBJ2-7, is ETGVTQSPTHLIKTRGQQVTLRCSSQSGHNTVSWYQQALGQGPQFIFQYYREEENGRGNFPPRFSGLQFPNYSSELNVNALELDDSALYLCASSFTPSSYEQYFGPGTRLTVT.

In its sample, this clonotype was seen a few times. V gene TRBV5-4 combines with J gene TRBJ2-7, with 7 bases lining up with TRBD2. J was trimmed by 3 bases and V by 4 bases; bases with no gene match: 13. The CDR3 extends over 16 amino acids. Germline-derived CDR1 and CDR2 are SGHNT and YYREEE (reference sequence). The CDR3 is CASSPSGSGVIYEQYF. In DNA, the CDR3 is TGTGCCAGCAGCCCTTCGGGAAGCGGGGTGATCTACGAGCAGTACTTC.

This clonotype has ten or more counts. This sequence joins TRBV10-3 and TRBJ2-3; TRBD2 agrees at 7 bases. Trimming cost V 0 bases and J 5 bases; bases outside gene matches: 5. This CDR3 contains 15 residues. Germline CDR1 and CDR2: ENHRY and SYGVKD. This CDR3 is CAISESGGSRDTQYF. CDR3 DNA sequence: TGTGCCATCAGTGAGTCTGGCGGGAGTAGAGATACGCAGTATTTT.

This clonotype was seen at least ten times. The rearrangement links TRBV27 to TRBJ1-5, with a tentative D call TRBD1 (5 bases). The CDR3 extends over 17 amino acids. The V gene's germline CDR1 is MNHEY and CDR2 SMNVEV (reference sequence). Trimming shortened V by 5 bases and J by 7 bases, and 24 bases separated the two germline ends. The CDR3: CASSPVSRNRFRQPQHF. CDR3 in DNA: TGTGCCAGCAGTCCTGTGTCGAGAAACAGGTTCAGGCAGCCCCAGCATTTT.

The chain is built from TRBV12-5 and TRBJ1-6; the match to TRBD1 covers 9 bases. The CDR3 loop spans 16 amino acids. J gave up 9 bases and V 2 bases, and 8 bases lay outside the gene matches. The germline V gene has CDR1 LGHNT and CDR2 FRNRAP. The CDR3 sequence: CASGLWGQGVISPLHF. The CDR3 DNA is TGTGCTAGTGGTTTGTGGGGACAGGGAGTAATTTCACCCCTCCACTTT.

The sample holds a few counts of this clonotype. The chain links TRBV28 to TRBJ2-3, with 10 nucleotides matching TRBD2. The V and J ends lost 6 bases and 3 bases, in that order; junction bases with no gene match: 12. Germline assignment: CDR1 MDHEN and CDR2 SYDVKM. The CDR3 consists of 17 residues. CDR3 in DNA: TGTGCCAGCAGCACCCCGGGACTAGCGATTGTAACAGATACGCAGTATTTT. Its protein product is CASSTPGLAIVTDTQYF.

This clonotype was counted many times. CDR3 nucleotides: TGTGCCAGCAGTCGTATCCTCGGACTAGCGGGAGGTGAGCAGTTCTTC. This gives the protein CASSRILGLAGGEQFF. J is TRBJ2-1 and V is TRBV28, with 14 bases fitting TRBD2. The CDR3 spans 16 residues. Per the germline V gene, CDR1 is MDHEN and CDR2 is SYDVKM. Losses at the gene ends were 5 bases for V and 9 bases for J; bases not matched to a gene: 9.

This clonotype was seen ten or more times. The chain recombines TRBV12-3 or TRBV12-4 with TRBJ1-1; 7 nucleotides line up with TRBD1. Trimming at V came to 6 bases and at J to 0 bases, leaving 7 bases not matched to a gene. The CDR3 sequence is 15 residues long. The CDR3 nucleotides read TGTGCCAGCAGACCGGGACAGAACCTGAACACTGAAGCTTTCTTT. This codes for CASRPGQNLNTEAFF.

In its sample, this clonotype was seen many times. V is TRBV13 and J is TRBJ2-7; 13 bases are shared with TRBD2. J gave up 3 bases and V 5 bases, and 4 bases lay outside the gene matches. In germline, CDR1 is PRHDT, CDR2 FYEKMQ (reference sequence). The CDR3 spans 15 residues. Written as DNA, the CDR3 is TGTGCCAGCAGCGGACTAGCGGGAGTGAACTACGAGCAGTACTTC. Protein product: CASSGLAGVNYEQYF.

Comment on this clonotype: This may be a read error: a much more frequent sequence differs by one nucleotide. The chain employs TRBV5-1 and TRBJ2-1; 14 nucleotides match TRBD2. Unmatched junction bases numbered 12, after V lost 7 bases and J lost 0 bases. The germline V gene has CDR1 SGHRS and CDR2 YFSETQ. The CDR3 consists of 19 residues. CDR3 amino acids: CASGPRPGTSGSSYNEQFF. DNA for the CDR3: TGCGCCAGCGGCCCCCGACCCGGGACTAGCGGGAGCTCCTACAATGAGCAGTTCTTC.